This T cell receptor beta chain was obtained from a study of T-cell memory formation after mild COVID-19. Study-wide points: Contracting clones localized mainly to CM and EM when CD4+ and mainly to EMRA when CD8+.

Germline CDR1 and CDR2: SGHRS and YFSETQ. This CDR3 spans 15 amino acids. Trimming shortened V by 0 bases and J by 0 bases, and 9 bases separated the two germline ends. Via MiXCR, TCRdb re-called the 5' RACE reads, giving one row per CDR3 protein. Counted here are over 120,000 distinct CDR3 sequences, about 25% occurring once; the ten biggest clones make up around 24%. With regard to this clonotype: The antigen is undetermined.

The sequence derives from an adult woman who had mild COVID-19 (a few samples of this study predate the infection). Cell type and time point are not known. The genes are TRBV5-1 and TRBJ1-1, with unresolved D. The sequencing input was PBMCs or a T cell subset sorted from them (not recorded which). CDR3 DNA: TGCGCCAGCAGCTTGGGCCAGGTCATGAACACTGAAGCTTTCTTT. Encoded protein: CASSLGQVMNTEAFF.